This T cell receptor beta chain came from a study of blood T cell repertoires in COVID-19. The overall study: Acute-phase and convalescent COVID-19 samples originated in the United States, Italy and Spain.

Authors' analysis steps: For nucleated cells, counts were estimated from reference gene primer amplification. Only in-frame clones appear in the TCRdb table, and some are missing; sequencing was by immunoSEQ multiplex PCR. V, J and clone size were drawn from that table, and D and trimming were deduced from the DNA. The table records approximately 180,000 clones, 82% of them present only once. Participants reported their clinical history, and cohort assignment relied on those reports. Germline V CDR1 and CDR2: SGHVS, FQNEAQ. CDR3 length: 13 residues. The V gene lost 1 base and the J gene lost 5 bases, with 8 bases spanning the gap.

V is TRBV7-8 and J is TRBJ2-5; D not certain. Sequencing used PBMCs or T cells enriched from blood (not recorded which). The clonotype originates from a woman aged 55-70 years with acute COVID-19. This chain's CDR3 is CASSLGGWETQYF. DNA for the CDR3: TGTGCCAGCAGCTTAGGAGGTTGGGAGACCCAGTACTTC. Supplemented by reference TRBV7-8 and TRBJ2-5, the full variable domain reads GAGVSQSPRYKVAKRGQDVALRCDPISGHVSLFWYQQALGQGPEFLTYFQNEAQLDKSGLPSDRFFAERPEGSVSTLKIQRTQQEDSAVYLCASSLGGWETQYFGPGTRLLVL.